The rows below give T cell receptor beta chains drawn from one sample of a study of blood T cell repertoires in COVID-19. Only in-frame clones appear in the TCRdb table, and some are missing; sequencing was by immunoSEQ multiplex PCR. Of hundreds of thousands of clones in the sample, 84% are singletons; the top ten hold 6.8%. The sample comprised PBMCs or T cells enriched from blood (not recorded which). The receptors shown here come from a woman between 40 and 50 years old who had recovered from COVID-19. The CDR3 runs from the conserved cysteine through the conserved F or W. A D gene is named only where the DNA matches it firmly. Rows give clone size only sometimes, using once, few, many, or a class for an expanded clone.

>-|TRBJ1-2|TRBD1|TRBV30
TGTGCCTGGACCACGGGACAGCCCAACTATGGCTACACCTTC
CAWTTGQPNYGYTF
>-|TRBJ1-2|-|TRBV24-1
TGTGCCACCAGTAAATCCGAGGCCGGCTACACCTTC
CATSKSEAGYTF
>-|TRBJ2-7|-|TRBV27
TGTGCCAGCAGTTACAGCCCTCAATCCTACGAGCAGTACTTC
CASSYSPQSYEQYF
>-|TRBJ1-6|-|TRBV4-2
TGTGCCAGCAGCCAAGATCTCGGTTCACCCCTCCACTTT
CASSQDLGSPLHF
>-|TRBJ2-1|TRBD2|TRBV14
TGTGCCAGCAGGAGTACTAGCGGTACCTACAATGAGCAGTTCTTC
CASRSTSGTYNEQFF
>-|TRBJ2-6|TRBD2|TRBV10-3
TGTGCCATCAGTGAAGGCCTAGCGGGAGGGGCCAACGTCCTGACTTTC
CAISEGLAGGANVLTF
>few|TRBJ2-5|TRBD1|TRBV11-2
TGTGCCAGCAGCTTCGACAGGGGGCGGGAGACCCAGTACTTC
CASSFDRGRETQYF
>-|TRBJ2-5|TRBD2|TRBV7-7
TGTGCCAGCAGCGCTTGGGAAGCGGGAGGGGAGACCCAGTACTTC
CASSAWEAGGETQYF
>-|TRBJ2-1|-|TRBV10-2
TGCGCCAGCAGTGAGTCGATTAGCGGCCCCTACAATGAGCAGTTCTTC
CASSESISGPYNEQFF
>few|TRBJ2-7|TRBD2|TRBV13
TGTGCCAGCAGCCCCAGGACTAGCGGGATCGGCTACGAGCAGTACTTC
CASSPRTSGIGYEQYF
>-|TRBJ1-2|-|TRBV7-9
TGTGCCAGCAGCTTGCAGGGGAACTATGGCTACACCTTC
CASSLQGNYGYTF
>-|TRBJ1-5|-|TRBV19
TGTGCCAGTAGTTATACAGGGATAGGTCAGCCCCAGCATTTT
CASSYTGIGQPQHF
>few|TRBJ2-7|-|TRBV7-9
TGTGCCAGCAGCTCCCCCCGGGGAGCCTACGAGCAGTACTTC
CASSSPRGAYEQYF
>-|TRBJ2-5|TRBD2|TRBV18
TGTGCCAGCTCCCGATCTAGCGGAGGGCAAGAGACCCAGTACTTC
CASSRSSGGQETQYF
>-|TRBJ2-2|-|TRBV9
TGTGCCAGCAGCCCCTTTACTAGTTCTACCGGGGAGCTGTTTTTT
CASSPFTSSTGELFF
>-|TRBJ1-5|TRBD1|TRBV2
TGTGCCAGCAGACCTACAGGGGACGGCAATCAGCCCCAGCATTTT
CASRPTGDGNQPQHF
>-|TRBJ2-3|-|TRBV30
TGTGCCTGGAGTGTACGGAGATCAGATACGCAGTATTTT
CAWSVRRSDTQYF
>-|TRBJ2-7|-|TRBV5-1
TGCGCCAGCCACTTCCGTGGGGGGTACGAGCAGTACTTC
CASHFRGGYEQYF
>-|TRBJ1-5|-|TRBV7-8
TGTGCCAGCAGCCTTAGAGGCCAGTCGATGCTTAGCAATCAGCCCCAGCATTTT
CASSLRGQSMLSNQPQHF
>-|TRBJ2-1|TRBD2|TRBV4-2
TGTGCCAGCAGCCGGCGACTAGCGGGAGGGGCGGGTAATGAGCAGTTCTTC
CASSRRLAGGAGNEQFF
>once|TRBJ2-3|TRBD2|TRBV5-6
TGTGCCAGCAGCTTACTAGCGGGGGACACAGATACGCAGTATTTT
CASSLLAGDTDTQYF
>-|TRBJ2-1|-|TRBV24-1
TGTGCCACCAGTGACCGGGACATCATGGGGGATGAGCAGTTCTTC
CATSDRDIMGDEQFF
>few|TRBJ1-1|-|TRBV28
TGTGCCAGCAGTGTCGCAGTGAACACTGAAGCTTTCTTT
CASSVAVNTEAFF
>-|TRBJ1-1|TRBD1|TRBV6-1
TGTGCCAGCAGTGAGGGACAGGGGGCGACGTGGGTCGGGATGAACACTGAAGCTTTCTTT
CASSEGQGATWVGMNTEAFF
>once|TRBJ2-3|-|TRBV5-4
TGTGCCAGCAGCTACTCACCTGGGACTCGAGGGACAGATACGCAGTATTTT
CASSYSPGTRGTDTQYF
>-|TRBJ1-4|-|TRBV5-1
TGCGCCAGCAGCGTCGTCAGGGGAGCTAATGAAAAACTGTTTTTT
CASSVVRGANEKLFF
>few|TRBJ1-4|-|TRBV2
TGTGCCAGCAGCGAAAGGACCCCAAGGAGCGGGGAAAAACTGTTTTTT
CASSERTPRSGEKLFF
>-|TRBJ2-5|-|TRBV2
TGTGCCGGCTCGGGACAAGAAGAGACCCAGTACTTC
CAGSGQEETQYF
>few|TRBJ1-5|TRBD1|TRBV5-6
TGTGCCAGCAGCTTGGGTGTCGGACAGGGTAATCAGCCCCAGCATTTT
CASSLGVGQGNQPQHF
>-|TRBJ2-1|-|TRBV19
TGTGCCAGTAGTATAGGAGCGGCTTCCTACAATGAGCAGTTCTTC
CASSIGAASYNEQFF
>-|TRBJ1-1|-|TRBV3-1/TRBV3-2
TGTGCCAGCAGCCAAGATTCCAGTCTCTTTGAAGCTTTCTTT
CASSQDSSLFEAFF
>-|TRBJ2-2|-|TRBV13
TGTGCCAGCAGCTCTCTCGACTGGAACACCGGGGAGCTGTTTTTT
CASSSLDWNTGELFF
>-|TRBJ2-1|TRBD2|TRBV3-1/TRBV3-2
TGTGCCAGCAGCCAACGCGGGACTAGCGGCTTAGATGAGCAGTTCTTC
CASSQRGTSGLDEQFF
>-|TRBJ2-2|-|TRBV2
TGTGCCAGCATCCCGGACTCAGCCGGGACGAACACCGGGGAGCTGTTTTTT
CASIPDSAGTNTGELFF
>-|TRBJ2-7|TRBD1|TRBV7-2
TGTGCCAGCGCTAAACTGGGGACAGGGTCCTACGAGCAGTACTTC
CASAKLGTGSYEQYF
>once|TRBJ2-1|TRBD2|TRBV4-1
TGCGCCAGCAGCCGCGGACTAGCGGCCCCCTACAATGAGCAGTTCTTC
CASSRGLAAPYNEQFF
>-|TRBJ1-3|TRBD1|TRBV2
TGTGCCAGCAGTGAAGGGACAGGGTTGGCTGGAAACACCATATATTTT
CASSEGTGLAGNTIYF
>-|TRBJ2-7|-|TRBV9
TGTGCCAGCAGCGCCTATAAAGGACAGAGTTACGACGAGCAGTACTTC
CASSAYKGQSYDEQYF
>-|TRBJ2-2|-|TRBV5-1
TGCGCCAGCAGCTTGACTCGGGTTGCCGGGGAGCTGTTTTTT
CASSLTRVAGELFF
>once|TRBJ2-2|TRBD2|TRBV9
TGTGCCAGCAGACCGGGACTAGCGAACACCGGGGAGCTGTTTTTT
CASRPGLANTGELFF
>-|TRBJ2-7|TRBD2|TRBV9
TGTGCCAGCAGCCCCCACCAGCGGGAGTCTTGGGAGCAGTACTTC
CASSPHQRESWEQYF
>few|TRBJ1-1|-|TRBV29-1
TGCAGCGTTGAATGGGCCAGCATGAACACTGAAGCTTTCTTT
CSVEWASMNTEAFF
>-|TRBJ2-7|-|TRBV18
TGTGCCAGCTCGGGCGGACTGGGCTACGAGCAGTACTTC
CASSGGLGYEQYF
>-|TRBJ2-3|TRBD1|TRBV30
TGTGCCTGGAGTGCAAAACAGGGGTCCCCGTGGTATTTT
CAWSAKQGSPWYF
>-|TRBJ1-3|-|TRBV7-9
TGTGCCAGCAGCTTAGGGTCCGGAGGGGTTTGGACCATATATTTT
CASSLGSGGVWTIYF
>-|TRBJ2-2|-|TRBV11-3
TGTGCCAGCAGCCCAGTGGGCAGGACGAACACCGGGGAGCTGTTTTTT
CASSPVGRTNTGELFF
>-|TRBJ2-3|-|TRBV9
TGTGCCAGCAGCGTAGGAGGGACTGATAGCACAGATACGCAGTATTTT
CASSVGGTDSTDTQYF
>-|TRBJ2-1|TRBD2|TRBV29-1
TGCAGCGTTGCTTTGGGTACTAGCGGGAGGGCGGGGGGTTACAATGAGCAGTTCTTC
CSVALGTSGRAGGYNEQFF
>-|TRBJ2-5|TRBD2|TRBV6-5
TGTGCCAGCAAAAGACTAGCGAGGGAAGAGACCCAGTACTTC
CASKRLAREETQYF
>once|TRBJ2-2|TRBD1|TRBV19
TGTGCCAGTAGTAAAGCCACAGGGGGCCTAGGGAACACCGGGGAGCTGTTTTTT
CASSKATGGLGNTGELFF
>-|TRBJ1-6|-|TRBV27
TGTGCCAGCAGTTTATCGATTCCACAGGGACGGGGTTCACCCCTCCACTTT
CASSLSIPQGRGSPLHF
>-|TRBJ1-1|-|TRBV9
TGTGCCAGCTCGGGACACCAGAACACTGAAGCTTTCTTT
CASSGHQNTEAFF
>-|TRBJ1-5|-|TRBV19
TGTGCCAGTAGTATAGAGAGGGCTGGGAATCAGCCCCAGCATTTT
CASSIERAGNQPQHF
>-|TRBJ2-4|TRBD1|TRBV5-1
TGCGCCAGCAGCGCTACAGGGGGTAACATTCAGTACTTC
CASSATGGNIQYF
>once|TRBJ2-3|-|TRBV27
TGTGCCAGCAGCCAGTCAGGGGATTTCGCCACGCAGTATTTT
CASSQSGDFATQYF
>-|TRBJ2-7|-|TRBV5-1
TGCGCCAGCAGGGAGGGGAGCGGGCACTCCTACGAGCAGTACTTC
CASREGSGHSYEQYF
>few|TRBJ2-1|TRBD2|TRBV10-1
TGCGCCAGCAGTACGGGACTAGCTGCTGTCAATGAGCAGTTCTTC
CASSTGLAAVNEQFF
>-|TRBJ2-1|TRBD2|TRBV30
TGTACCTCTAGCGGGAGCTCCTACAATGAGCAGTTCTTC
CTSSGSSYNEQFF
>-|TRBJ2-1|TRBD2|TRBV19
TGTGCCAGTAGTATAGTCGGACTAGCGGGAGTATATGAGCAGTTCTTC
CASSIVGLAGVYEQFF
>-|TRBJ2-2|TRBD1|TRBV7-2
TGTGCCAGCAGCTTCGGGACAGGAAGTGTCGGGGAGCTGTTTTTT
CASSFGTGSVGELFF